This section outlines one T cell receptor (beta chain) sequence together with its context. The sample is drawn from a study of blood T cells in healthy people across ages. The CDR3 covers 13 residues. The germline gives CDR1 MNHEY, CDR2 SMNVEV (reference sequence). Deletions cut 1 base from V and 4 bases from J, with 7 bases between. It was with a sample-barcoded 5' primer and a J-beta primer mix that a second PCR of roughly 7 to 12 cycles was run. TCRdb reanalysed the 5' RACE reads using MiXCR and keeps one entry per CDR3 protein. The sample gives 1.4 million to 1.5 million distinct CDR3 sequences, around two fifths of which show up once; 7% to 9.5% is in the top ten.

Material for sequencing was blood. The source of this sequence is a woman aged 18-29 years in good health. This chain links TRBV27 with TRBJ1-2; D is possibly TRBD1 (5 bases). The CDR3 region is CASSLYQGYGYTF. In DNA form, the CDR3 reads TGTGCCAGCAGTTTATATCAGGGCTATGGCTACACCTTC.